This is a list of T cell receptor beta chains from one sample in a study of OX40 agonist ivuxolimab in advanced cancers. Method: immunoSEQ multiplex PCR; TCRdb's copy keeps in-frame clones and lacks some. The profile covers roughly 80,000 clones, with around nine tenths appearing a single time and over 0.25% taken by the ten largest. Source: CD4+ or CD8+ T cells sorted from blood, taken in a trial of the OX40 agonist ivuxolimab. These receptors came from an adult with an advanced solid tumor such as melanoma, head and neck, liver or kidney cancer. Both conserved end residues are part of each CDR3. The D gene is left open where the match is weak. Only part of the rows carry a size: once, few, many, or a class if the clone is expanded.

abundance	j_gene	v_gene	d_gene	CDR3aa	CDR3nt
NA	TRBJ1-2	TRBV5-1	NA	CASSSRREDRAHF	TGCGCCAGCAGCTCACGCCGAGAGGACAGAGCACACTTC
NA	TRBJ1-1	TRBV19	NA	CASRRNTEAFF	TGTGCCAGTAGACGGAACACTGAAGCTTTCTTT
NA	TRBJ2-2	TRBV6-5	TRBD1	CASTRGAGGTGELFF	TGTGCCAGCACCCGTGGGGCAGGGGGCACCGGGGAGCTGTTTTTT
NA	TRBJ2-5	TRBV18	NA	CASSPPTLYQETQYF	TGTGCCAGCTCACCACCGACGCTATACCAAGAGACCCAGTACTTC
once	TRBJ2-3	TRBV5-1	NA	CASSLELAGTQYF	TGCGCCAGCAGCTTGGAACTTGCGGGTACGCAGTATTTT
NA	TRBJ2-2	TRBV11-3	TRBD1	CASSSYRGTGELFF	TGTGCCAGCAGCTCGTACAGGGGAACAGGGGAGCTGTTTTTT
NA	TRBJ1-2	TRBV5-4	TRBD1	CASSLGGDRGLNYGYTF	TGTGCCAGCAGCTTGGGGGGTGACAGGGGGCTTAACTATGGCTACACCTTC
NA	TRBJ1-5	TRBV7-2	NA	CASSLDRSNQPQHF	TGTGCCAGCAGCTTGGACAGAAGCAATCAGCCCCAGCATTTT
NA	TRBJ2-3	TRBV27	TRBD2	CACSSSREVDTQYF	TGTGCCTGCAGTTCCTCCCGGGAGGTAGATACGCAGTATTTT
NA	TRBJ2-3	TRBV5-1	TRBD2	CASSFSGRATDTQYF	TGCGCCAGCAGCTTTAGCGGGAGGGCCACAGATACGCAGTATTTT
NA	TRBJ2-7	TRBV27	TRBD1	CASNSSPGQVRSYEQYF	TGTGCCAGCAATTCTAGCCCGGGACAGGTTCGTTCCTACGAGCAGTACTTC
NA	TRBJ2-5	TRBV5-1	TRBD1	CASSLTGARSETQYF	TGCGCCAGCAGCTTGACAGGGGCGCGGTCGGAGACCCAGTACTTC
NA	TRBJ1-1	TRBV5-3	NA	CASSLMNTEAFF	TGTGCCAGCAGCTTGATGAACACTGAAGCTTTCTTT
NA	TRBJ1-6	TRBV27	NA	CASSLDASSYNSPLHF	TGTGCCAGCAGTTTGGACGCCAGCTCCTATAATTCACCCCTCCACTTT
once	TRBJ2-5	TRBV7-9	NA	CASSLFRVSQETQYF	TGTGCCAGCAGCTTATTCAGAGTCTCCCAAGAGACCCAGTACTTC
NA	TRBJ2-3	TRBV18	TRBD1	CASSPPRTGSTDTQYF	TGTGCCAGCTCACCACCTCGGACAGGGAGCACAGATACGCAGTATTTT
NA	TRBJ1-1	TRBV5-1	NA	CASSWDGLNTEAFF	TGCGCCAGCAGCTGGGACGGGTTGAACACTGAAGCTTTCTTT
NA	TRBJ2-2	TRBV6-6	TRBD2	CASTPRGLAATGELFF	TGTGCCAGCACCCCCAGGGGACTAGCGGCGACCGGGGAGCTGTTTTTT
NA	TRBJ1-1	TRBV6-1	NA	CASRVDRLNTEAFF	TGTGCCAGCAGAGTCGACAGGTTGAACACTGAAGCTTTCTTT
NA	TRBJ2-1	TRBV2	NA	CASSRGGTGNNEQFF	TGTGCCAGCAGCAGGGGGGGGACAGGCAACAATGAGCAGTTCTTC
NA	TRBJ2-7	TRBV28	NA	CASNAGAPYEQYF	TGTGCCAGCAATGCCGGGGCCCCCTACGAGCAGTACTTC
NA	TRBJ2-7	TRBV7-8	TRBD2	CASSSAGVGVSYEQYF	TGTGCCAGCAGTTCAGCGGGAGTCGGGGTATCCTACGAGCAGTACTTC
NA	TRBJ2-7	TRBV2	NA	CASSPREAPYEQYF	TGTGCCAGCAGTCCCAGGGAGGCTCCTTACGAGCAGTACTTC
NA	TRBJ2-7	TRBV7-2	NA	CASSLGLHLEQYF	TGTGCCAGCAGCTTAGGACTACACCTCGAGCAGTACTTC
NA	TRBJ2-7	TRBV9	NA	CASSVGPGASYEQYF	TGTGCCAGCAGCGTAGGGCCGGGGGCCTCCTACGAGCAGTACTTC
NA	TRBJ2-1	TRBV27	NA	CASSFRAGNYNEQFF	TGTGCCAGCAGTTTTCGGGCAGGGAACTACAATGAGCAGTTCTTC
once	TRBJ1-2	TRBV19	NA	CASRVGPGALNYGYTF	TGTGCCAGTAGGGTGGGACCGGGGGCCCTTAACTATGGCTACACCTTC
NA	TRBJ1-2	TRBV2	NA	CASSQDKLYGYTF	TGTGCCAGCAGTCAGGACAAGCTCTATGGCTACACCTTC
NA	TRBJ1-5	TRBV19	TRBD1	CASSVTGGSRQPQHF	TGTGCCAGTAGTGTTACAGGGGGCTCTCGTCAGCCCCAGCATTTT
few	TRBJ2-7	TRBV30	NA	CAWSSLDRYEQYF	TGTGCCTGGAGTTCCCTTGACCGGTACGAGCAGTACTTC
NA	TRBJ2-1	TRBV7-9	TRBD2	CASRPLAGGPEEQFF	TGTGCCAGCAGGCCTTTAGCGGGGGGGCCTGAGGAGCAGTTCTTC
few	TRBJ1-1	TRBV7-9	NA	CASSSLQSEAFF	TGTGCCAGCAGCTCTCTTCAGTCTGAAGCTTTCTTT
NA	TRBJ1-1	TRBV7-8	NA	CASSLGAGEAFF	TGTGCCAGCAGCTTAGGCGCGGGTGAAGCTTTCTTT
once	TRBJ1-1	TRBV5-1	TRBD1	CASSWDRHTEAFF	TGCGCCAGCAGCTGGGACAGGCACACTGAAGCTTTCTTT
NA	TRBJ2-4	TRBV7-9	NA	CASSPRLGGMAKNIQYF	TGTGCCAGCAGCCCCCGCCTTGGCGGGATGGCCAAAAACATTCAGTACTTC
NA	TRBJ2-3	TRBV7-9	TRBD2	CASSPGLAGGVDTQYF	TGTGCCAGCAGCCCCGGACTAGCGGGAGGAGTAGATACGCAGTATTTT
NA	TRBJ1-4	TRBV28	NA	CASSPPASFGGKLFF	TGTGCCAGCAGTCCCCCGGCGTCGTTTGGAGGAAAACTGTTTTTT
NA	TRBJ1-6	TRBV19	TRBD1	CASSIMDRGVNSPLHF	TGTGCCAGTAGTATCATGGACAGGGGGGTCAATTCACCCCTCCACTTT
NA	TRBJ2-4	TRBV18	TRBD1	CASSDGTALAKNIQYF	TGTGCCAGCTCAGACGGGACAGCGCTAGCCAAAAACATTCAGTACTTC
NA	TRBJ1-2	TRBV6-6	NA	CASSYDRKTNYGYTF	TGTGCCAGCAGTTACGATCGGAAGACTAACTATGGCTACACCTTC
NA	TRBJ1-4	TRBV18	NA	CASSPNPATNEKLFF	TGTGCCAGCTCACCGAACCCTGCAACTAATGAAAAACTGTTTTTT
NA	TRBJ2-2	TRBV28	NA	CASSQLAGELFF	TGTGCCAGCAGTCAGCTTGCCGGGGAGCTGTTTTTT